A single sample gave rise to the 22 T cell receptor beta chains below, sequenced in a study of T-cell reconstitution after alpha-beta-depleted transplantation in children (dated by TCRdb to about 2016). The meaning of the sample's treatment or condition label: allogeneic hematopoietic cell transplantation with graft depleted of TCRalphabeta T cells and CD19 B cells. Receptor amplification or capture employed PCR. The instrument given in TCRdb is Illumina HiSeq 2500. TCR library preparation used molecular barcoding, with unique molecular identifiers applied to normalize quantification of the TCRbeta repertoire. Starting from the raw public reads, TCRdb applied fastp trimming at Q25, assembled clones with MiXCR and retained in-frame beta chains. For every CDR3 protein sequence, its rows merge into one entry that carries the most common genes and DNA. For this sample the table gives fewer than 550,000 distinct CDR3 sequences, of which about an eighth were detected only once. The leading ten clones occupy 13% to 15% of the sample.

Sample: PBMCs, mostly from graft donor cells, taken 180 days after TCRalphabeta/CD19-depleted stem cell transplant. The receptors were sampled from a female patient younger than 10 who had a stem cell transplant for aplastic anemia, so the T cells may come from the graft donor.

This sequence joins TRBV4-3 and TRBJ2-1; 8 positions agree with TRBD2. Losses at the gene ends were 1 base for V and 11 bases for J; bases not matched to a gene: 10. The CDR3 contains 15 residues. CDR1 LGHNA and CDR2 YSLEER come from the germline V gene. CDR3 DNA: TGCGCCAGCAGCCAAGTTGGGCGGGAGGACCGCAAGCAGTTCTTC. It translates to CASSQVGREDRKQFF.

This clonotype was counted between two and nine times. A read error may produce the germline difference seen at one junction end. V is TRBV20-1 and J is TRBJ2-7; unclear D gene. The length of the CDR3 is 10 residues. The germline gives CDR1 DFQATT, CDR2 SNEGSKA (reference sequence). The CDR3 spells CSASGPRQHF. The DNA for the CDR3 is TGCAGTGCTTCGGGCCCCCGTCAGCACTTC.

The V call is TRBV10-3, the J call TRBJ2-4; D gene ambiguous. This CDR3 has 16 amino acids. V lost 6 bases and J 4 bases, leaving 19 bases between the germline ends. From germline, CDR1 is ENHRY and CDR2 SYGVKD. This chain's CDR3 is CAISPHRRREKNIQYF. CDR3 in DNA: TGTGCCATCAGCCCCCACAGACGAAGGGAAAAAAACATTCAGTACTTC.

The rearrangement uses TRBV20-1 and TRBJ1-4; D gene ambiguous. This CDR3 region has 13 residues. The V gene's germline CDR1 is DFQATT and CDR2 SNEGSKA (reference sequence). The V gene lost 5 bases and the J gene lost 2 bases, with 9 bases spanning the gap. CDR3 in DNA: TGCAGTGCTGGGATGGGCACTAATGAAAAACTGTTTTTT. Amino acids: CSAGMGTNEKLFF.

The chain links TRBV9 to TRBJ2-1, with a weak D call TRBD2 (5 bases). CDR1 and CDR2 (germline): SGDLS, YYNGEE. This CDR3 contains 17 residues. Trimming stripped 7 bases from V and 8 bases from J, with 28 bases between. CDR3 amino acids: CASSARGRHLKADEQFF. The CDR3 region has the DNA TGTGCCAGCTCCGCCCGGGGTAGACACCTTAAGGCCGATGAGCAGTTCTTC.

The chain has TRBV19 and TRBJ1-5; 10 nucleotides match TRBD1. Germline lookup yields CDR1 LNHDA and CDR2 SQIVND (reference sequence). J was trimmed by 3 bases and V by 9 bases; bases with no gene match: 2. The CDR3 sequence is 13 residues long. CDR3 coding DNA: TGTGCCAGCGGGACAGGGGTCAATCAGCCCCAGCATTTT. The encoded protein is CASGTGVNQPQHF. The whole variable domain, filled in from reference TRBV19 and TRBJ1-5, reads DGGITQSPKYLFRKEGQNVTLSCEQNLNHDAMYWYRQDPGQGLRLIYYSQIVNDFQKGDIAEGYSVSREKKESFPLTVTSAQKNPTAFYLCASGTGVNQPQHFGDGTRLSIL.

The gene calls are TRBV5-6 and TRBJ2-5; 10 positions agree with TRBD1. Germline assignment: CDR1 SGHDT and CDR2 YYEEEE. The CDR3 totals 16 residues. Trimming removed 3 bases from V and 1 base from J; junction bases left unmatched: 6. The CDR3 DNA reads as TGTGCCAGCAGCTCACCCGGGACAGGGGTCCAAGAGACCCAGTACTTC. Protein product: CASSSPGTGVQETQYF.

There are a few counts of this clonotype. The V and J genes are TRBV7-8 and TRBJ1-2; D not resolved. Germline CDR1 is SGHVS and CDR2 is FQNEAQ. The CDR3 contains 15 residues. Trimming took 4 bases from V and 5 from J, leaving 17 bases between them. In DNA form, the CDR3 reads TGTGCCAGCAGCTCCGGACTGCTGGGATATTATGGCTACACCTTC. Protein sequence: CASSSGLLGYYGYTF. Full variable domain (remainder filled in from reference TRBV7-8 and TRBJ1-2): GAGVSQSPRYKVAKRGQDVALRCDPISGHVSLFWYQQALGQGPEFLTYFQNEAQLDKSGLPSDRFFAERPEGSVSTLKIQRTQQEDSAVYLCASSSGLLGYYGYTFGSGTRLTVV.

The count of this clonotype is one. CDR3 sequence: CASSRKGGAYNEQFF. CDR3 bases: TGTGCCAGCAGCCGTAAGGGCGGGGCTTACAATGAGCAGTTCTTC. J is TRBJ2-1 and V is TRBV3-1, with D possibly matching TRBD2 (6 bases). CDR3 size: 15 residues. Germline values: CDR1 LGHDT, CDR2 YNNKEL (reference sequence). The V and J ends lost 4 bases and 4 bases respectively, with 14 bases between them.

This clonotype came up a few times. CDR3 DNA: TGTGCCAGCAGTTACAGGAGGGGTCCCGACGAGCAGTACTTC. Protein product: CASSYRRGPDEQYF. V usage is TRBV6-2 or TRBV6-3 and J usage is TRBJ2-7, with a weak D call TRBD2 (6 bases). From germline, CDR1 is MNHEY and CDR2 SVGEGT. This CDR3 spans 14 amino acids. V lost 2 bases to trimming and J lost 5 bases, with 13 bases between them.

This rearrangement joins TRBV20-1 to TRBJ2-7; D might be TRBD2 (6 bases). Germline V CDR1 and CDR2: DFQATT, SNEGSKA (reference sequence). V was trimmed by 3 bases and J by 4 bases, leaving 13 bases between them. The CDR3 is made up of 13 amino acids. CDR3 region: CSARADYGYEQYF. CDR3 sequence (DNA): TGCAGTGCTAGGGCGGACTATGGATACGAGCAGTACTTC.

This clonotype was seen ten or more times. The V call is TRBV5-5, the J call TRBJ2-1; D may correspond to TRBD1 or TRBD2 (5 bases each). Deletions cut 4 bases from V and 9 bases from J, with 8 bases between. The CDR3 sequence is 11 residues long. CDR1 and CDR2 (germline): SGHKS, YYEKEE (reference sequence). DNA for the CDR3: TGTGCCAGCAGCCGGGGCGTTGAGCAGTTCTTC. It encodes CASSRGVEQFF.

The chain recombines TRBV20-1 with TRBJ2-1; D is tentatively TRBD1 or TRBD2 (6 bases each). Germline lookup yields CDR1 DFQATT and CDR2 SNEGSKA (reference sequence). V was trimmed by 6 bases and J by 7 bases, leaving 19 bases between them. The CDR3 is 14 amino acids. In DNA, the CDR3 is TGCAGTGCCGGGGGCGGGATAGTTCGGAATGAGCAGTTCTTC. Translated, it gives CSAGGGIVRNEQFF.

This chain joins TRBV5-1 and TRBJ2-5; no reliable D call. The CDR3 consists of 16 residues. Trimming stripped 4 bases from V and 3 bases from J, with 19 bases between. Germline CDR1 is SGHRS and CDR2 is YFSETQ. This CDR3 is CASSDDVGPFEETQYF. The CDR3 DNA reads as TGCGCCAGCAGCGATGACGTGGGCCCCTTCGAAGAGACCCAGTACTTC.

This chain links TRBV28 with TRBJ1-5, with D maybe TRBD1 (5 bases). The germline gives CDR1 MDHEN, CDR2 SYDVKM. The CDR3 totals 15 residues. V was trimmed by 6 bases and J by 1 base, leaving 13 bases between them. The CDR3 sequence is CASSPSGYSNQPQHF. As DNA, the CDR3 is TGTGCCAGCAGCCCCTCAGGGTACAGCAATCAGCCCCAGCATTTT.

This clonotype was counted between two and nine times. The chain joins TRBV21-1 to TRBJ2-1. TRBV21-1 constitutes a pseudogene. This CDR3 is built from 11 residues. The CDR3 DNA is TGTGCCAGCAGCACAGAGAGTGAGCAGTTCTTC. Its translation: CASSTESEQFF.

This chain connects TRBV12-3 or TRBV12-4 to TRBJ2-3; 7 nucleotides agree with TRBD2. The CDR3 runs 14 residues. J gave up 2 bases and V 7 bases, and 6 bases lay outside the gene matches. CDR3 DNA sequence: TGTGCCAGCACTCCGACTAGCTACACAGATACGCAGTATTTT. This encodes CASTPTSYTDTQYF.

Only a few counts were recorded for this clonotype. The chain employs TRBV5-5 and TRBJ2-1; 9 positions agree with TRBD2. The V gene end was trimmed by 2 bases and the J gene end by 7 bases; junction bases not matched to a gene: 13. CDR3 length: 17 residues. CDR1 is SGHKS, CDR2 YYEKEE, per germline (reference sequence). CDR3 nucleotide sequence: TGTGCCAGCAGCTTTCGGGTAGCGGGAGCCCCGGGGAATGAGCAGTTCTTC. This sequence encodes CASSFRVAGAPGNEQFF.

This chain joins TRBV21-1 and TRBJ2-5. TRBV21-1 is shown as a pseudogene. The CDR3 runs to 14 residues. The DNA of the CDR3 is TGTGCCAGCAGCAAAGTTAACGCTGAAGAGACCCAGTACTTC. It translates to CASSKVNAEETQYF.

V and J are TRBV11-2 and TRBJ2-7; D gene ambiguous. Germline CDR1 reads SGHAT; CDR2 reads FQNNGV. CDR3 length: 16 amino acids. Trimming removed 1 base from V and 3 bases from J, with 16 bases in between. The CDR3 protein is CASSLGASLYFYEQYV. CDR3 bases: TGTGCCAGCAGCTTAGGGGCCTCCCTTTACTTCTACGAGCAGTACGTC.

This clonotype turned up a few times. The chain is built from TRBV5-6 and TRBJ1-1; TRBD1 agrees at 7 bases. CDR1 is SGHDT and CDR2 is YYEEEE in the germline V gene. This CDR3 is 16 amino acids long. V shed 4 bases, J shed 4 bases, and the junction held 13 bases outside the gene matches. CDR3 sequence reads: CASSPNLTGRVTEAFF. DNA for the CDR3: TGTGCCAGCAGCCCCAACTTGACAGGGCGTGTCACTGAAGCTTTCTTT.

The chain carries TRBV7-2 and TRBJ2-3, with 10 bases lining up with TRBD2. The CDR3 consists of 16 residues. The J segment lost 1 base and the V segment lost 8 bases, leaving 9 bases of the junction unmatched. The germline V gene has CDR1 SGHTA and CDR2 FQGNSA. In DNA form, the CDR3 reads TGTGCCAGCCCCCTAGCGGGAGTATCCGGCACAGATACGCAGTATTTT. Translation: CASPLAGVSGTDTQYF.